Included here is one T cell receptor (beta chain) sequence, with context. Trimming left V 2 bases short and J 7 bases short, with 11 bases between. The CDR3 has 13 amino acids. Germline CDR1 and CDR2: SGHTA and FQGTGA. This sample is part of a study of T cells in Graves' hyperthyroidism and ophthalmopathy. RNA transcripts provided the source from which TCR beta CDR3 regions were amplified. HTBI primers drove first-round RT-PCR of the TCR CDR3. TCRdb called the multiplex PCR reads again in MiXCR, with one record for every CDR3 protein. The repertoire consists of fewer than 650,000 distinct CDR3 sequences, with approximately 14% occurring once and the leading ten covering roughly 6.9%.

This clonotype was obtained from a woman younger than 30 with Graves' ophthalmopathy. J is TRBJ1-1 and V is TRBV7-3, with D perhaps matching TRBD1 (6 bases). Sequenced sample: blood. The CDR3 coding sequence is TGTGCCAGCAGCTTATCGGGAGGGGGTGAAGCTTTCTTT. As protein: CASSLSGGGEAFF.